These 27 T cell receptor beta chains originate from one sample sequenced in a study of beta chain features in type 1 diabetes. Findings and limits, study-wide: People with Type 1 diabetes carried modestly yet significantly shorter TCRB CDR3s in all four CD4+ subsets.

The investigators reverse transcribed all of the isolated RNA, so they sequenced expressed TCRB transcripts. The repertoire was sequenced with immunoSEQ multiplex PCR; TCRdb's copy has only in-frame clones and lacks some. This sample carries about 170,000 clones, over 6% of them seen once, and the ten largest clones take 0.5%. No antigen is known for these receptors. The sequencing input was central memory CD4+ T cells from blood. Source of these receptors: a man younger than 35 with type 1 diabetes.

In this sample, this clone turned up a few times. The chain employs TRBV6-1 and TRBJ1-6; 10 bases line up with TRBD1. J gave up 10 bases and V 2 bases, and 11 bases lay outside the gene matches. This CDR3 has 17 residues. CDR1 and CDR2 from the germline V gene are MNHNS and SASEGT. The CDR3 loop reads CASSELGQGIRRSPLHF. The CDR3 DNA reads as TGTGCCAGCAGTGAACTGGGACAGGGGATAAGAAGGTCACCCCTCCACTTT.

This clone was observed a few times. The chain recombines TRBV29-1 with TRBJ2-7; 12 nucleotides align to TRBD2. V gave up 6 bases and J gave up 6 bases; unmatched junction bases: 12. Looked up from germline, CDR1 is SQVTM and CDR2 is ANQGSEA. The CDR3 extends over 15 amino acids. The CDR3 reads CSVTLLAGGIGEQYF. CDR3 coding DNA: TGCAGCGTGACCCTTCTAGCGGGAGGGATTGGCGAGCAGTACTTC.

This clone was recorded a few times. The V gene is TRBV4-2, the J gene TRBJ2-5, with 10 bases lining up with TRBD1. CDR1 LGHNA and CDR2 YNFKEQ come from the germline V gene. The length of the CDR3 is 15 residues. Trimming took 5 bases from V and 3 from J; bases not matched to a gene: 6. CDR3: CASSITGTGEETQYF. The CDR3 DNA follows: TGTGCCAGCAGCATCACCGGGACAGGGGAAGAGACCCAGTACTTC.

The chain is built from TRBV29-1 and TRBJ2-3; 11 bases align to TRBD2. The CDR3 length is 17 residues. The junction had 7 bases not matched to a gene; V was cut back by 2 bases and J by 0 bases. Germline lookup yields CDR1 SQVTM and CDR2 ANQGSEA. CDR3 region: CSVESPRTSGSTDTQYF. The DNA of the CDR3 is TGCAGCGTTGAAAGCCCCAGGACTAGCGGGAGCACAGATACGCAGTATTTT.

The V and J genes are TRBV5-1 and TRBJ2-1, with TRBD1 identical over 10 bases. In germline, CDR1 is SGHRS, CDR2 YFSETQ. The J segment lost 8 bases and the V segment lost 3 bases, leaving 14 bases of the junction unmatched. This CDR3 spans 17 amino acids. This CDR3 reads CASSSRRGTGVIDEQFF. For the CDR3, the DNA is TGCGCCAGCAGCTCACGCCGGGGGACAGGGGTAATAGATGAGCAGTTCTTC.

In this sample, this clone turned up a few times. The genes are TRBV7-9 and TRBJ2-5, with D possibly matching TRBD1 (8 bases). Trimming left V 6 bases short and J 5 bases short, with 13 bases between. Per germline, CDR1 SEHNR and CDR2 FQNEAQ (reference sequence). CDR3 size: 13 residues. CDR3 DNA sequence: TGTGCCAGCAGTGGACAGGGAGGGGAGACCCAGTACTTC. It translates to CASSGQGGETQYF.

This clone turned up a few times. CDR3 protein: CASTPGQGAWETQYF. In DNA form, the CDR3 reads TGTGCCAGCACCCCAGGACAGGGGGCTTGGGAGACCCAGTACTTC. The gene calls are TRBV7-2 and TRBJ2-5; 11 nucleotides match TRBD1. The CDR3 extends over 15 amino acids. CDR1 is SGHTA, CDR2 FQGNSA, per germline. V trimming: 7 bases; J trimming: 5 bases; junction bases outside the gene matches: 9.

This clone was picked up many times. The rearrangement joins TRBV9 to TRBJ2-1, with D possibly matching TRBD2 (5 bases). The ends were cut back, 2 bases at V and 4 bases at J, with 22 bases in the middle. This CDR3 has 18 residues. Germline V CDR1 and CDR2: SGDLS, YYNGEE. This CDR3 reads CASSVGANTRHSYNEQFF. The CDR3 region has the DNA TGTGCCAGCAGCGTTGGCGCTAACACTAGACATTCTTACAATGAGCAGTTCTTC.

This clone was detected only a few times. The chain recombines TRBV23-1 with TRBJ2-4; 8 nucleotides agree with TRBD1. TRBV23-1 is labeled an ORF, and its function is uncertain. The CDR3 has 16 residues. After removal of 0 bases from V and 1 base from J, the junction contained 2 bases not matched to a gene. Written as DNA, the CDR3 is TGCGCCAGCAGTCAATCGGGGGACAGGGCCAAAAACATTCAGTACTTC. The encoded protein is CASSQSGDRAKNIQYF.

Here the CDR3 DNA reads TGTGCCTGGATTTTCGGACTAGCGGGAGAGAGTATAGATACGCAGTATTTT. It encodes CAWIFGLAGESIDTQYF. The chain recombines TRBV30 with TRBJ2-3; 13 nucleotides agree with TRBD2. This CDR3 contains 17 residues. Germline CDR1 reads GTSNPN; CDR2 reads SVGIG (reference sequence). V trimming: 4 bases; J trimming: 5 bases; junction bases outside the gene matches: 12.

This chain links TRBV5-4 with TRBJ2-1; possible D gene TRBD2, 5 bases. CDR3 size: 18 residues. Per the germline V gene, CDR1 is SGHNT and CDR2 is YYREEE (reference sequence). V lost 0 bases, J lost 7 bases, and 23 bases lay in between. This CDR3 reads CASSLVSGLLWGRNEQFF. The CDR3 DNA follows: TGTGCCAGCAGCTTGGTTTCGGGGTTGCTTTGGGGTCGGAATGAGCAGTTCTTC.

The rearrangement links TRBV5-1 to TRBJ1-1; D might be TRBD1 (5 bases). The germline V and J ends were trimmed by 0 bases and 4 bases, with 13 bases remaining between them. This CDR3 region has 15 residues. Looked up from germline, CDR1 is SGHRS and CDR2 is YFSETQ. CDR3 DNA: TGCGCCAGCAGCTTGGCCGACAGAGAAGGCACTGAAGCTTTCTTT. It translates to CASSLADREGTEAFF.

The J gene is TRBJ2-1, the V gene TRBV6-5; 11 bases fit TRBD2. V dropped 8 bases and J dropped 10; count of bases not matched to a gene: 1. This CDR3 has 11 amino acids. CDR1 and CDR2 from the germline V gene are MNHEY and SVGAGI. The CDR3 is CASGTSGEQFF. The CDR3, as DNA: TGTGCCAGCGGGACTAGCGGAGAGCAGTTCTTC.

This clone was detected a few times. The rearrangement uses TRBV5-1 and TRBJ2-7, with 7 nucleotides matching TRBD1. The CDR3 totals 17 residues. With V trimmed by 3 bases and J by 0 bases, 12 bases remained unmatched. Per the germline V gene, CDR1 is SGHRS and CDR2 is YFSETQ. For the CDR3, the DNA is TGCGCCAGCAGCTCGACCCGGACAGGCGGTCTCTCCTACGAGCAGTACTTC. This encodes CASSSTRTGGLSYEQYF.

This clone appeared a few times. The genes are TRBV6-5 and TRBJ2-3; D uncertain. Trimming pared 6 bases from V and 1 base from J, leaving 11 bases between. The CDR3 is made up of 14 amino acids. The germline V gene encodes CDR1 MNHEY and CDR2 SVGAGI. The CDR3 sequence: CASSHDLGTDTQYF. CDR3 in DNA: TGTGCCAGCAGCCATGACTTGGGCACAGATACGCAGTATTTT.

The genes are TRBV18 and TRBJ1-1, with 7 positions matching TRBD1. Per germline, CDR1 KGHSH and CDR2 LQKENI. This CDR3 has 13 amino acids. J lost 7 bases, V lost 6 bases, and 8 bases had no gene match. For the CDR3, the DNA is TGTGCCAGCTCGTACGACAGGGCGGGTGAAGCTTTCTTT. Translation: CASSYDRAGEAFF.

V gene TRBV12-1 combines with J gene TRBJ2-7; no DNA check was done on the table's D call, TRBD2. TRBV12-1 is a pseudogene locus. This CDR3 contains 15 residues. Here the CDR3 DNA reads TGTGCCAGCAGCTCAGGCGGTACCCCCGAGGGAGAGCAGTACTTC. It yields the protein CASSSGGTPEGEQYF.

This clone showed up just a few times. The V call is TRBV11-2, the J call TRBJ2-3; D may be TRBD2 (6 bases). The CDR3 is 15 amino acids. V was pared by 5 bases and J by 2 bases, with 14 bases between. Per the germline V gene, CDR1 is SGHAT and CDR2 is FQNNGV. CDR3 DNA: TGTGCCAGCAGCGAACTAGCCCCCCTCACAGATACGCAGTATTTT. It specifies CASSELAPLTDTQYF.

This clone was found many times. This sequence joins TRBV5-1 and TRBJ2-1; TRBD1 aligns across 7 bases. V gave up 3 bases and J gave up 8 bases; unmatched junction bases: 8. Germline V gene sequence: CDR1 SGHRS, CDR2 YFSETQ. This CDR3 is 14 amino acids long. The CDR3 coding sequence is TGCGCCAGCAGCTCCTCAACAACAGGGGATGAGCAGTTCTTC. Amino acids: CASSSSTTGDEQFF.

This CDR3 is CASSPGGPNEQFF. CDR3 coding DNA: TGTGCCAGCTCCCCCGGGGGTCCGAATGAGCAGTTCTTC. V gene TRBV18 combines with J gene TRBJ2-1; possible D gene TRBD2, 6 bases. V was shortened by 6 bases and J by 7 bases, with 13 bases between the two germline ends. The CDR3 contains 13 residues. Per germline, CDR1 KGHSH and CDR2 LQKENI. The variable domain in full, completed from reference TRBV18 and TRBJ2-1, reads NAGVMQNPRHLVRRRGQEARLRCSPMKGHSHVYWYRQLPEEGLKFMVYLQKENIIDESGMPKERFSAEFPKEGPSILRIQQVVRGDSAAYFCASSPGGPNEQFFGPGTRLTVL.

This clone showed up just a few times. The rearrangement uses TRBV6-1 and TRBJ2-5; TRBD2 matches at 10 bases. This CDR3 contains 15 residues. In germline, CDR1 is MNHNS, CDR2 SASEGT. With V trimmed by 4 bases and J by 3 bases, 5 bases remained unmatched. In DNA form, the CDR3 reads TGTGCCAGCAGTGGCCTTCTAGCGGGAGAAGAGACCCAGTACTTC. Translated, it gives CASSGLLAGEETQYF.

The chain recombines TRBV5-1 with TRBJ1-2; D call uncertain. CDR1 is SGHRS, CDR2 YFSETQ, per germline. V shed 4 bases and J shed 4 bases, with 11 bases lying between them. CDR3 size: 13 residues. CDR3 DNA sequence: TGCGCCAGCAGCCCGACGGGGATCTATGGCTACACCTTC. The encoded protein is CASSPTGIYGYTF. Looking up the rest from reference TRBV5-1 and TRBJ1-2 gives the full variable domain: KAGVTQTPRYLIKTRGQQVTLSCSPISGHRSVSWYQQTPGQGLQFLFEYFSETQRNKGNFPGRFSGRQFSNSRSEMNVSTLELGDSALYLCASSPTGIYGYTFGSGTRLTVV.

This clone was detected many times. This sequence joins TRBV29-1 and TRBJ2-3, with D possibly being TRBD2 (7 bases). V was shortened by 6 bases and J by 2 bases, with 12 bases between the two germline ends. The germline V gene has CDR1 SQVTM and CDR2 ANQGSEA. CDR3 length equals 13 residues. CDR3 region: CSVLAGATDTQYF. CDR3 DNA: TGCAGCGTGTTGGCGGGGGCCACAGATACGCAGTATTTT.

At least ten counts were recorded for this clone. DNA for the CDR3: TGTGCCAGCAGCTCGGAGGAGACCCAGTACTTC. It translates to CASSSEETQYF. The V call is TRBV11-2, the J call TRBJ2-5; no firm D call. The CDR3 is 11 residues long. Germline V lookup: CDR1 SGHAT, CDR2 FQNNGV. V lost 4 bases and J lost 5, with 5 bases in between. Filled out from reference TRBV11-2 and TRBJ2-5, the complete variable domain reads EAGVAQSPRYKIIEKRQSVAFWCNPISGHATLYWYQQILGQGPKLLIQFQNNGVVDDSQLPKDRFSAERLKGVDSTLKIQPAKLEDSAVYLCASSSEETQYFGPGTRLLVL.

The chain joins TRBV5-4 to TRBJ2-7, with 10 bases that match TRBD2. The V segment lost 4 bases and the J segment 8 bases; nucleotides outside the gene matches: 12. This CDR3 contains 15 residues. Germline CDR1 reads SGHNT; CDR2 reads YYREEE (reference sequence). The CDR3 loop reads CASSQGLAGVIKQYF. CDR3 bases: TGTGCCAGCAGCCAAGGGCTAGCGGGAGTAATCAAGCAGTACTTC. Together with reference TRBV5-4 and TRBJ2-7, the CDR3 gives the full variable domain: ETGVTQSPTHLIKTRGQQVTLRCSSQSGHNTVSWYQQALGQGPQFIFQYYREEENGRGNFPPRFSGLQFPNYSSELNVNALELDDSALYLCASSQGLAGVIKQYFGPGTRLTVT.

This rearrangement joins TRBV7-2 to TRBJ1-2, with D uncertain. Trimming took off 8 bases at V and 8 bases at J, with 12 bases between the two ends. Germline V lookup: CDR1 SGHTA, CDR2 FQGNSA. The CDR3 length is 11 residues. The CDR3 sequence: CASGRREGYTF. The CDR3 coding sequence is TGTGCCAGCGGGAGGAGGGAAGGCTACACCTTC. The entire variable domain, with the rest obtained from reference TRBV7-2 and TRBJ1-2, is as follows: GAGVSQSPSNKVTEKGKDVELRCDPISGHTALYWYRQSLGQGLEFLIYFQGNSAPDKSGLPSDRFSAERTGGSVSTLTIQRTQQEDSAVYLCASGRREGYTFGSGTRLTVV.

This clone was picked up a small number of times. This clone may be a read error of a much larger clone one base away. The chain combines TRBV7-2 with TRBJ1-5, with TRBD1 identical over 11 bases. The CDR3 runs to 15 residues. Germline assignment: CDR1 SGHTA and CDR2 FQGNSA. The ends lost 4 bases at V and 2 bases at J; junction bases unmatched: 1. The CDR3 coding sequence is TGTGCCAGCAGCTGGACAGGGGGCGGCAATCAGCCCCAGCATTTT. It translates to CASSWTGGGNQPQHF.